This TCR beta chain was profiled in a study of blood T cell repertoires in COVID-19. Study as a whole: The United States, Italy and Spain provided the acute and convalescent COVID-19 samples. The analysed material was cDNA or gDNA that came from T cells, B-cell-depleted T cells, or PBMCs.

Original processing notes: Amplification from reference gene primers served as the basis for estimated nucleated cell counts. Method: immunoSEQ multiplex PCR; TCRdb's copy keeps in-frame clones and lacks some. The D gene and trimming were derived from the DNA, and the V and J assignments and clone size from that table. There are some 200,000 clones in the sample; 85% to 90% occur only once, and roughly 4.2% lies in the top ten. Looked up from germline, CDR1 is MNHEY and CDR2 is SVGAGI. The length of the CDR3 is 14 residues. The ends were cut back, 8 bases at V and 1 base at J, with 13 bases in the middle.

Material for sequencing was peripheral blood. This sequence originates from a man aged 50 to 60 with acute or convalescent COVID-19. V is TRBV6-5 and J is TRBJ2-3; tentatively, D is TRBD2 (5 bases). The CDR3 reads CASARDAGTDTQYF. The CDR3 bases are TGTGCCAGCGCCCGGGATGCGGGCACAGATACGCAGTATTTT.